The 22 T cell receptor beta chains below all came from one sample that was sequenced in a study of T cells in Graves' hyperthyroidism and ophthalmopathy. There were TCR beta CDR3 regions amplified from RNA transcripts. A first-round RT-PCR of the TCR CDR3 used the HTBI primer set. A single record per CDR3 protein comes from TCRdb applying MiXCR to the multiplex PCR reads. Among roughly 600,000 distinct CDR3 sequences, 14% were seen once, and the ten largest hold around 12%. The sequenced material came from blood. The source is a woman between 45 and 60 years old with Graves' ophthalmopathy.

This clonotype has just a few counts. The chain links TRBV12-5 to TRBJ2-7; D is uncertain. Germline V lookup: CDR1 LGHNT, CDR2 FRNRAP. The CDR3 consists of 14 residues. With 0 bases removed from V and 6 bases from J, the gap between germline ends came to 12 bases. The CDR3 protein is CASGLVRQYGEQYF. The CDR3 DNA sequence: TGTGCTAGTGGTTTGGTGCGTCAGTACGGCGAGCAGTACTTC.

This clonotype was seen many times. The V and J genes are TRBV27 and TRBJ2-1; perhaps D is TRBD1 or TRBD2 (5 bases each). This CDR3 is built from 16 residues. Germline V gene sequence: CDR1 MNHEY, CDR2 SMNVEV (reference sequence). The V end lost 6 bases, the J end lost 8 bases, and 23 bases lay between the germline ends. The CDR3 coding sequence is TGTGCCAGCAGCCTATTCAGGGAGTCGGATACTGATGAGCAGTTCTTC. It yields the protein CASSLFRESDTDEQFF.

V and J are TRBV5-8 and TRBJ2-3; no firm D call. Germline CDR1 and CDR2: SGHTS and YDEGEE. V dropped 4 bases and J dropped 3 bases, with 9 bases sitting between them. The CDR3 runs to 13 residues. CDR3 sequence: CASSQRATDTQYF. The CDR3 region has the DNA TGTGCCAGCAGCCAAAGGGCGACAGATACGCAGTATTTT. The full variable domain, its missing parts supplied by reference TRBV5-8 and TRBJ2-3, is EAGVTQSPTHLIKTRGQQATLRCSPISGHTSVYWYQQALGLGLQFLLWYDEGEERNRGNFPPRFSGRQFPNYSSELNVNALELEDSALYLCASSQRATDTQYFGPGTRLTVL.

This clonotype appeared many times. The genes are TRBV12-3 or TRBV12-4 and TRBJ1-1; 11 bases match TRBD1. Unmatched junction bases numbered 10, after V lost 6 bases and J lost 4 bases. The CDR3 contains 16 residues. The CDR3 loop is CASRPRTGGAGTEAFF. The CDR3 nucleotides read TGTGCCAGCAGACCCAGGACAGGGGGCGCTGGCACTGAAGCTTTCTTT.

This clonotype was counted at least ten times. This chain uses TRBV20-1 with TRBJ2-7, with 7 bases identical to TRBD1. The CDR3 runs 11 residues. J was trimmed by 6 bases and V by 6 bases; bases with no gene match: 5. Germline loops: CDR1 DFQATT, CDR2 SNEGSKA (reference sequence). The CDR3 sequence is CSAKQGSEQYF. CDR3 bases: TGCAGTGCAAAACAGGGGAGCGAGCAGTACTTC.

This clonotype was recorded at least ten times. CDR3 amino acids: CASSNRMGGDTQYF. The CDR3 nucleotides are TGTGCCAGCAGTAATAGAATGGGGGGGGATACGCAGTATTTT. The rearrangement links TRBV6-2 or TRBV6-3 to TRBJ2-3, with 7 bases matching TRBD2. Trimming cost V 5 bases and J 6 bases; bases outside gene matches: 8. From germline, CDR1 is MNHEY and CDR2 SVGEGT. This CDR3 is 14 amino acids long.

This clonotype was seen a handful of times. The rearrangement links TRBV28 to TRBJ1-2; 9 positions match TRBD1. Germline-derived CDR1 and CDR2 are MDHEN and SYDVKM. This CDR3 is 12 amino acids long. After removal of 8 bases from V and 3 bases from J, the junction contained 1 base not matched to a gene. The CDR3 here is CASWDRDYGYTF. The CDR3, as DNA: TGTGCCAGCTGGGACAGGGACTATGGCTACACCTTC.

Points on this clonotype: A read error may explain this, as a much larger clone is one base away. CDR3 residues: CASSFVGPGTDTQYF. As DNA, the CDR3 is TGTGCCAGCAGCTTTGTGGGGCCGGGCACAGATACGCAGTATTTT. This sequence joins TRBV7-2 and TRBJ2-3; tentative D call: TRBD1 (5 bases). From germline, CDR1 is SGHTA and CDR2 FQGNSA. V lost 3 bases and J 1 base, leaving 11 bases between the germline ends. This CDR3 has 15 residues.

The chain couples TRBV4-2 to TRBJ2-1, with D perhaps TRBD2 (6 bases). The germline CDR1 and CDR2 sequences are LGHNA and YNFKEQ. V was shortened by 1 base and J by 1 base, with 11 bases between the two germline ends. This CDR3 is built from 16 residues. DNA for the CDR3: TGTGCCAGCAGCCAAGTTGCTAGCGCATCCTACAATGAGCAGTTCTTC. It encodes CASSQVASASYNEQFF.

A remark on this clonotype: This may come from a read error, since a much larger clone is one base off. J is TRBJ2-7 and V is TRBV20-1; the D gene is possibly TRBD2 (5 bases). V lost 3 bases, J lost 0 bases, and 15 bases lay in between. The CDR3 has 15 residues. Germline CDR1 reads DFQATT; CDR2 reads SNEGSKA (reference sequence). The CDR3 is CSASAGGPNSYEQYF. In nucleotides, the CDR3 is TGCAGTGCTAGCGCGGGCGGACCTAACTCCTACGAGCAGTACTTC.

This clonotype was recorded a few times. The CDR3 is CSASIITGGTGELFF. Written as DNA, the CDR3 is TGCAGTGCTAGCATCATAACAGGGGGCACCGGGGAGCTGTTTTTT. The chain is built from TRBV20-1 and TRBJ2-2, with 8 bases identical to TRBD1. Germline CDR1 reads DFQATT; CDR2 reads SNEGSKA (reference sequence). Trimming took 3 bases from V and 4 from J; bases not matched to a gene: 7. The CDR3 loop spans 15 amino acids.

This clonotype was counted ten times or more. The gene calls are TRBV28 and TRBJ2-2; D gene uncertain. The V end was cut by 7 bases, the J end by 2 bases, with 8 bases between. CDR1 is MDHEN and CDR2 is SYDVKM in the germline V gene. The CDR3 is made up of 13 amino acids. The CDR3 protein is CASMMGNTGELFF. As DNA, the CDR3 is TGTGCCAGCATGATGGGTAACACCGGGGAGCTGTTTTTT. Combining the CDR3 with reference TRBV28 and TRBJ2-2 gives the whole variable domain DVKVTQSSRYLVKRTGEKVFLECVQDMDHENMFWYRQDPGLGLRLIYFSYDVKMKEKGDIPEGYSVSREKKERFSLILESASTNQTSMYLCASMMGNTGELFFGEGSRLTVL.

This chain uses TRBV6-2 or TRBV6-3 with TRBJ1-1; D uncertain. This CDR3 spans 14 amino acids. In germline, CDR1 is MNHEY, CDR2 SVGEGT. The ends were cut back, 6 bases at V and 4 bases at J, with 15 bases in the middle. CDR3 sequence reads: CASSHQVRGTEAFF. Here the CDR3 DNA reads TGTGCCAGCAGCCATCAGGTCAGAGGCACTGAAGCTTTCTTT.

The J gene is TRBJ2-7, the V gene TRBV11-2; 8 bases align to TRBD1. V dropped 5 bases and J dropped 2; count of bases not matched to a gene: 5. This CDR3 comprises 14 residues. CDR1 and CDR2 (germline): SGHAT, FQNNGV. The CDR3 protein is CASSRDRSAYEQYF. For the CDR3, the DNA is TGTGCCAGCAGCAGGGACAGGTCAGCCTACGAGCAGTACTTC. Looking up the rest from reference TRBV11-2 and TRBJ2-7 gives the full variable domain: EAGVAQSPRYKIIEKRQSVAFWCNPISGHATLYWYQQILGQGPKLLIQFQNNGVVDDSQLPKDRFSAERLKGVDSTLKIQPAKLEDSAVYLCASSRDRSAYEQYFGPGTRLTVT.

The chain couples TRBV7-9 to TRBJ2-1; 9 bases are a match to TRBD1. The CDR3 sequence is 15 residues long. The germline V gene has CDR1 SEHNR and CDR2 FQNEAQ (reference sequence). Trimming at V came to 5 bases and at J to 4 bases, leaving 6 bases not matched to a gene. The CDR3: CASSTQGAPYNEQFF. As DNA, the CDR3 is TGTGCCAGCAGCACACAGGGGGCCCCATACAATGAGCAGTTCTTC.

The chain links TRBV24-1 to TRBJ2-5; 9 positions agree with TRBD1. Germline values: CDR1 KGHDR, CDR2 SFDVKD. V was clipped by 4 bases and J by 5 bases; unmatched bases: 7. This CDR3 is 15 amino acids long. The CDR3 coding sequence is TGTGCCACCAGTGACCCCGGGACAGGGCGGGAGACCCAGTACTTC. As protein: CATSDPGTGRETQYF.

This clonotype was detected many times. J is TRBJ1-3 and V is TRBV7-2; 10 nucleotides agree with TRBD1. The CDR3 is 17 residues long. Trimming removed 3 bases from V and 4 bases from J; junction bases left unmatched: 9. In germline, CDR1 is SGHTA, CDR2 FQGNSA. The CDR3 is CASSFSTGGAPGNTIYF. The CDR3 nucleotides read TGTGCCAGCAGCTTCTCGACAGGGGGCGCTCCCGGAAACACCATATATTTT.

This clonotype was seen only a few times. DNA for the CDR3: TGTGCCAGCAGCCAAGGGAGACGGGAGGGAAAATACAATGAGCAGTTCTTC. Residues: CASSQGRREGKYNEQFF. The chain links TRBV4-2 to TRBJ2-1; 8 nucleotides agree with TRBD2. Germline V gene data show CDR1 as LGHNA and CDR2 as YNFKEQ. The CDR3 runs 17 residues. J gave up 4 bases and V 1 base, and 9 bases lay outside the gene matches.

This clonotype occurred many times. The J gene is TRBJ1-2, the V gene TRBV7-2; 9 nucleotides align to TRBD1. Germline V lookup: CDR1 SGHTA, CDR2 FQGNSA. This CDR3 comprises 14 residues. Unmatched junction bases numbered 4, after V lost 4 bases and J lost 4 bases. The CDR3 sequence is CASSWTDRGYGYTF. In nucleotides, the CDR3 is TGTGCCAGCAGCTGGACGGACAGGGGCTATGGCTACACCTTC. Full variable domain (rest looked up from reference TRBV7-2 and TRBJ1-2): GAGVSQSPSNKVTEKGKDVELRCDPISGHTALYWYRQSLGQGLEFLIYFQGNSAPDKSGLPSDRFSAERTGGSVSTLTIQRTQQEDSAVYLCASSWTDRGYGYTFGSGTRLTVV.

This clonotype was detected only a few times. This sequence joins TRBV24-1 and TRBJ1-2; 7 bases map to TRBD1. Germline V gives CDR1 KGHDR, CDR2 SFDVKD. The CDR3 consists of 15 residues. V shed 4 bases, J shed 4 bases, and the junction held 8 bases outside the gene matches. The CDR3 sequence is CATSESGQLSYGYTF. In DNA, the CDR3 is TGTGCCACCAGTGAATCGGGACAGCTTAGCTATGGCTACACCTTC.

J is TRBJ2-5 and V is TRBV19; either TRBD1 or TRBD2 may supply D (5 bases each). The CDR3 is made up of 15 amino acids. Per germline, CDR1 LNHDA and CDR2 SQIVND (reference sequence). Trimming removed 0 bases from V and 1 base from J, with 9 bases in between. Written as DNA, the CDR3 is TGTGCCAGTAGTATAGATTCCGGGACCCAAGAGACCCAGTACTTC. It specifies CASSIDSGTQETQYF.

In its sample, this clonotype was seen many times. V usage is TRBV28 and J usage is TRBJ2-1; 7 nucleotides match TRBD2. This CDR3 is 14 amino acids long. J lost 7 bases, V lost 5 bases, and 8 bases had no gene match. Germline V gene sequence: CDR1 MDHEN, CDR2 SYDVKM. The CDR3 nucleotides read TGTGCCAGCAGTCCGGGGGGTTCCAGGAATGAGCAGTTCTTC. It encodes CASSPGGSRNEQFF.